This T cell receptor beta chain was sequenced for a study of TIL therapy for anti-PD-1-resistant metastatic lung cancer (dated by TCRdb to the early 2020s). As for the study more broadly: Among the enrolled patients, the median age was roughly 54 years (range about 38-85), and the median tumor PD-L1 proportion score was approximately 5.9%. Most of the cohort had lung adenocarcinoma, including a handful of EGFR-mutant tumors and two ALK-rearranged tumors, and half of the patients were either current or former smokers. Across the cohort, whole-exome sequencing showed a median non-synonymous tumor mutation burden of approximately 1.5 mutations per megabase. T cell receptor beta sequencing of tumor and peripheral blood served to follow clonotypes across the tumor, the expanded TIL product, and serial blood samples.

The germline ends are 9 bases apart after V is trimmed by 6 bases and J by 1 base. CDR1 and CDR2 were assigned from the germline V gene as SNHLY and FYNNEI. From the cysteine through the phenylalanine, the CDR3 covers 13 amino acids. The retained sequence is limited to the CDR3, 39 bases, with the frame set at the first base. In regard to this clone: Its antigen remains undetermined. Within one base of it there is no much larger clone, and no base qualities were kept.

On the study overall, not on this receptor specifically: Clonal turnover during TIL culture was high, and many clones enriched in the product were not detected in the baseline tumor, suggesting clonal contraction rather than faithful expansion. The cohort was highly selected, with more treatment-naive, never-smoker and oncogene-addicted patients than typical, limiting generalizability. The study protocol defined all tumor marker inferences as exploratory. Higher clonality and lower diversity were observed in expanded TIL cultures than in baseline intratumoral T cells (median clonality about 6% vs 30%, p < 0.0001).

TCR beta CDR3 regions were amplified from genomic DNA with the immunoSEQ v3 hsTCRB kit using bias-controlled multiplex PCR. The TCR libraries were sequenced on an Illumina NextSeq 500 to approximately 2 million read pairs for survey level or about 5-6 million read pairs for deep level. The study's processing was this. Clonality was reported by immunoSEQ Analyzer software, which also assigned V, D and J genes and filtered out non-productive sequences. Repertoires were compared by productive Simpson clonality and by the Morisita overlap index of productive TRB rearrangements between infused TIL and blood. TCRdb stores this immuneACCESS table with in-frame sequences only. Part of the clones is absent; in the studies checked, under half of the shortfall reflects unresolved V genes, and no reason is known for the rest. The D gene and trimming were derived from the DNA, and the V and J assignments and clone size from that table. The sample table holds more than 20,000 clones, of which 63% were seen once. 16% of the sample comes from the top ten.

The sample's time point label, decoded: pre-treatment sample, taken before nivolumab and TIL therapy. Excised metastases, mostly pleural nodules or supraclavicular lymph nodes, were used as baseline tumor samples and were taken from the same resection from which TIL were grown. Tumors were harvested prior to any PD-1/PD-L1 blockade, after which nivolumab was administered to patients, and lymphodepletion, expanded TIL infusion and IL-2 were given to patients who progressed. Adults with stage 4 NSCLC were enrolled from late 2017 to January 2020 in a dual-center phase I trial. Samples came from a single-arm, open-label phase I trial of tumor-infiltrating lymphocyte therapy with nivolumab in advanced non-small cell lung cancer. Parts of each resected tumor were snap-frozen in liquid nitrogen and kept at -80 degrees C. Tumor regions of interest were selected on H&E sections using laser-capture macrodissection, ground into around 16 mg aliquots, and extracted using Qiagen Allprep kits.

This sequence originates from a woman aged 30-79 years with non-small cell lung cancer. This specimen was tumor tissue, taken at baseline. The sequence links TRBV2 to TRBJ2-5; a tentative D match to TRBD2 spans 5 bases. In nucleotide form, the sequence is TGTGCCAGCAGCCGGGAACTCCAAGAGACCCAGTACTTC. It encodes CASSRELQETQYF. With the portions outside the CDR3 filled from the reference TRBV2 and TRBJ2-5 genes, the complete variable region becomes EPEVTQTPSHQVTQMGQEVILRCVPISNHLYFYWYRQILGQKVEFLVSFYNNEISEKSEIFDDQFSVERPDGSNFTLKIRSTKLEDSAMYFCASSRELQETQYFGPGTRLLVL.